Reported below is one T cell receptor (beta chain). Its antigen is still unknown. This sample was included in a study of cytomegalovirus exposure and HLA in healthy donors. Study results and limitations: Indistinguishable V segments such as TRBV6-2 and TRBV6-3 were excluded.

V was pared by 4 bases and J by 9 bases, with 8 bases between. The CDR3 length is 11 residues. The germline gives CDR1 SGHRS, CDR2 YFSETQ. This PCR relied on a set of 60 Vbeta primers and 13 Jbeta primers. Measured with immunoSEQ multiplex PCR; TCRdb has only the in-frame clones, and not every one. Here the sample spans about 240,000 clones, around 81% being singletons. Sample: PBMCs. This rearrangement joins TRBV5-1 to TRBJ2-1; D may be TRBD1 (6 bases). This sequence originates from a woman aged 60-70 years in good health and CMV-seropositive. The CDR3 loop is CASSQTGEQFF. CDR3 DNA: TGCGCCAGCAGCCAGACAGGTGAGCAGTTCTTC.